This T cell receptor (beta chain) was identified in a study of blood T cell repertoires in COVID-19. About the study: Collection of acute and convalescent COVID-19 samples took place in the United States, Italy and Spain. The cDNA or gDNA used as material had been derived from T cells, B-cell-depleted T cells, or PBMCs.

In the original processing: The assay estimated nucleated cells by amplifying reference gene primers. Here immunoSEQ multiplex PCR was the method, and the copy in TCRdb shows in-frame clones only, minus some. V, J and clone size were drawn from that table, and D and trimming were deduced from the DNA. The repertoire holds approximately 500,000 clones, over 75% seen once, with approximately 3.4% in the top ten. The V gene's germline CDR1 is SGHTA and CDR2 FQGTGA. The V end lost 6 bases, the J end lost 3 bases, and 20 bases lay between the germline ends. This CDR3 comprises 16 residues. Sequenced material: peripheral blood. The V call is TRBV7-3, the J call TRBJ1-2; D possibly corresponds to TRBD1 (6 bases). The TCR comes from a human donor in a cohort sampled during active COVID-19. Written as DNA, the CDR3 is TGTGCCAGCAGTTCTTCCCCCGGGGGGCACGACTATGGCTACACCTTC. Protein sequence: CASSSSPGGHDYGYTF.